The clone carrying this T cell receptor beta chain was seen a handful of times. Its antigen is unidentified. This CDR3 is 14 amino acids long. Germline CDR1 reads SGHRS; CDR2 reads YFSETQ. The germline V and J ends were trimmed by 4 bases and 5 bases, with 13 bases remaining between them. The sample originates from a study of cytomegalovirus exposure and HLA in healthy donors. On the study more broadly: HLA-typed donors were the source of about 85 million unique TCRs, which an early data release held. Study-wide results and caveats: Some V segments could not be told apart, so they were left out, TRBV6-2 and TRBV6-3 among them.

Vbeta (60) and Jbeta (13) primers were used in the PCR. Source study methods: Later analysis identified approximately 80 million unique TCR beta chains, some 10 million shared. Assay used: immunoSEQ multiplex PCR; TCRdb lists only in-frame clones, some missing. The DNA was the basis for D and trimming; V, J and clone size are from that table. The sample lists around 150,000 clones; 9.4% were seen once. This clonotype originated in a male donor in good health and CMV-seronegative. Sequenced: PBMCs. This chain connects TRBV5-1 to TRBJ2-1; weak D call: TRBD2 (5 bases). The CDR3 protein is CASSPDYPNNEQFF. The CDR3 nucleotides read TGCGCCAGCAGCCCAGACTACCCCAACAATGAGCAGTTCTTC.